One sample yielded the 30 T cell receptor beta chains listed below, sequenced in a study of T cell responses to AZD1222 COVID-19 vaccine. TCRdb keeps only in-frame clones here, not all; method: immunoSEQ multiplex PCR. This table holds more than 110,000 clones. Specimen: peripheral blood. Receptors originate from an adult in good health.

The chain couples TRBV19 to TRBJ1-5; 8 bases match TRBD1. Trimming took 4 bases from V and 4 from J; bases not matched to a gene: 9. This CDR3 region has 16 residues. Germline CDR1 reads LNHDA; CDR2 reads SQIVND (reference sequence). In nucleotides, the CDR3 is TGTGCCAGTAGTACCCCGGGACAGGCGCTTAATCAGCCCCAGCATTTT. Residues: CASSTPGQALNQPQHF.

The J gene is TRBJ1-4, the V gene TRBV10-3, with D tentatively TRBD1 (5 bases). V lost 2 bases and J lost 8, with 9 bases in between. Germline CDR1 is ENHRY and CDR2 is SYGVKD. The CDR3 has 13 residues. CDR3: CAISEGGDEKLFF. Written as DNA, the CDR3 is TGTGCCATCAGTGAGGGGGGGGACGAAAAACTGTTTTTT.

The chain recombines TRBV19 with TRBJ1-4; 8 bases map to TRBD1. Germline V gene data show CDR1 as LNHDA and CDR2 as SQIVND (reference sequence). J gave up 0 bases and V 7 bases, and 10 bases lay outside the gene matches. The CDR3 runs to 17 residues. The CDR3 loop reads CASTGGTGVATNEKLFF. CDR3 coding DNA: TGTGCCAGTACAGGGGGGACAGGTGTTGCAACTAATGAAAAACTGTTTTTT.

Details on this clone: Other DNA sequences in this specimen translate into the identical CDR3. J is TRBJ1-2 and V is TRBV30; D gene uncertain. V was pared by 2 bases and J by 1 base, with 8 bases between. The CDR3 has 13 amino acids. CDR1 GTSNPN and CDR2 SVGIG come from the germline V gene (reference sequence). This CDR3 reads CAWSLGINYGYTF. CDR3 coding DNA: TGTGCCTGGAGTTTGGGAATTAACTATGGCTACACCTTC.

This chain links TRBV6-5 with TRBJ1-2, with TRBD1 matching over 7 bases. The CDR3 spans 15 residues. J lost 8 bases, V lost 6 bases, and 15 bases had no gene match. Per germline, CDR1 MNHEY and CDR2 SVGAGI. The CDR3 DNA follows: TGTGCCAGCAGACTCTCCACCCGACAGGGCCGGGGCTACACCTTC. Protein: CASRLSTRQGRGYTF.

The chain uses TRBV5-1 and TRBJ1-1, with TRBD1 matching 9 bases. Unmatched junction bases numbered 9, after V lost 6 bases and J lost 6 bases. This CDR3 comprises 14 residues. The V gene's germline CDR1 is SGHRS and CDR2 YFSETQ. The CDR3 sequence is CASTPGTGRAEAFF. DNA of the CDR3: TGCGCCAGCACCCCGGGGACAGGGAGGGCTGAAGCTTTCTTT. The full variable domain, its missing parts supplied by reference TRBV5-1 and TRBJ1-1, is KAGVTQTPRYLIKTRGQQVTLSCSPISGHRSVSWYQQTPGQGLQFLFEYFSETQRNKGNFPGRFSGRQFSNSRSEMNVSTLELGDSALYLCASTPGTGRAEAFFGQGTRLTVV.

Comment on this clone: At one end the junction does not follow the germline gene, possibly because of a read error. The chain links TRBV11-3 to TRBJ2-1; 10 bases align to TRBD1. CDR3 size: 16 residues. The germline CDR1 and CDR2 sequences are SGHNT and YENEEA. This CDR3 is CASSLGGQGSYNEQFF. The CDR3 DNA sequence: TGTGCCAGTAGCTTAGGGGGACAGGGGTCCTACAATGAGCAGTTCTTC.

The rearrangement uses TRBV5-5 and TRBJ2-5, with 10 positions matching TRBD2. The trim removed 1 base at V and 5 bases at J, leaving 5 bases unmatched. CDR1 and CDR2 (germline): SGHKS, YYEKEE (reference sequence). This CDR3 contains 15 residues. The CDR3 DNA reads as TGTGCCAGCAGCTTGCTAGCGGGGGAGATTGAGACCCAGTACTTC. The encoded protein is CASSLLAGEIETQYF.

The chain has TRBV27 and TRBJ1-2; 8 nucleotides align to TRBD1. The CDR3 consists of 13 residues. The germline V gene has CDR1 MNHEY and CDR2 SMNVEV (reference sequence). Losses at the gene ends were 4 bases for V and 6 bases for J; bases not matched to a gene: 4. The CDR3 spells CASSSPGGHGYTF. The CDR3 region has the DNA TGTGCCAGCAGTTCCCCAGGGGGCCATGGCTACACCTTC.

The J gene is TRBJ1-2, the V gene TRBV7-8; the D gene is possibly TRBD1 (5 bases). The V end lost 2 bases, the J end lost 8 bases, and 12 bases lay between the germline ends. The germline gives CDR1 SGHVS, CDR2 FQNEAQ. This CDR3 contains 13 residues. As DNA, the CDR3 is TGTGCCAGCAGCTTACGGGACCGCCGAGGCTACACCTTC. Translation gives CASSLRDRRGYTF.

The chain is built from TRBV11-2 and TRBJ2-7, with 9 bases fitting TRBD1. Germline CDR1 is SGHAT and CDR2 is FQNNGV. Losses at the gene ends were 7 bases for V and 0 bases for J; bases not matched to a gene: 10. The CDR3 has 16 amino acids. The CDR3 DNA reads TGTGCCAGCACCACAGATCCGACAGGGGGCTCCTACGAGCAGTACTTC. Translated: CASTTDPTGGSYEQYF.

CDR3 DNA sequence: TGTGCCACCAGCAGAGCCTCCAATTCACCCCTCCACTTT. Translating it yields CATSRASNSPLHF. V usage is TRBV15 and J usage is TRBJ1-6; D not certain. The CDR3 is made up of 13 amino acids. The germline gives CDR1 LNHNV, CDR2 YYDKDF (reference sequence). With 1 base removed from V and 7 bases from J, the gap between germline ends came to 5 bases.

This chain connects TRBV28 to TRBJ1-5, with TRBD1 identical over 7 bases. Germline CDR1 and CDR2: MDHEN and SYDVKM. The CDR3 length is 14 residues. The J segment lost 2 bases and the V segment lost 2 bases, leaving 0 bases of the junction unmatched. This chain's CDR3 is CASSLTGGNQPQHF. CDR3 bases: TGTGCCAGCAGTTTAACAGGGGGCAATCAGCCCCAGCATTTT.

In regard to this clone: Other DNA sequences within the sample encode an identical CDR3. The V gene is TRBV19, the J gene TRBJ2-5, with D unclear. Between the trimmed V and J ends, which lost 1 base and 1 base, there was a span of 1 base. The CDR3 runs 12 residues. Germline values: CDR1 LNHDA, CDR2 SQIVND (reference sequence). In nucleotides, the CDR3 is TGTGCCAGTAGTATAGGCCAAGAGACCCAGTACTTC. This codes for CASSIGQETQYF.

This chain uses TRBV12-3 or TRBV12-4 with TRBJ2-1; the D is unclear. Trimming took 3 bases from V and 4 from J, leaving 1 base between them. The CDR3 has 11 residues. Here the CDR3 DNA reads TGTGCCAGCAGTTTTTACAATGAGCAGTTCTTC. It specifies CASSFYNEQFF.

The genes are TRBV5-4 and TRBJ2-1; D uncertain. This CDR3 spans 13 amino acids. Germline CDR1 SGHNT, CDR2 YYREEE (reference sequence). Trimming stripped 1 base from V and 0 bases from J, with 2 bases between. DNA of the CDR3: TGTGCCAGCAGCTTGTCCTCCTACAATGAGCAGTTCTTC. Translation gives CASSLSSYNEQFF. The variable domain in full, completed from reference TRBV5-4 and TRBJ2-1, reads ETGVTQSPTHLIKTRGQQVTLRCSSQSGHNTVSWYQQALGQGPQFIFQYYREEENGRGNFPPRFSGLQFPNYSSELNVNALELDDSALYLCASSLSSYNEQFFGPGTRLTVL.

The V call is TRBV27, the J call TRBJ1-6; a weak D match, TRBD1 (5 bases). This CDR3 has 19 residues. V shed 5 bases and J shed 0 bases, with 20 bases lying between them. The germline V gene has CDR1 MNHEY and CDR2 SMNVEV (reference sequence). The CDR3 DNA follows: TGTGCCAGCAGTCCTAGACAGTCGGGGCAATACTCCTATAATTCACCCCTCCACTTT. Protein: CASSPRQSGQYSYNSPLHF.

The J gene is TRBJ2-4, the V gene TRBV7-6; maybe TRBD1 (6 bases). Trimming pared 5 bases from V and 4 bases from J, leaving 12 bases between. Germline CDR1 is SGHVS and CDR2 is FNYEAQ. The CDR3 covers 14 residues. CDR3: CASSPRTGKNIQYF. The CDR3, as DNA: TGTGCCAGCAGCCCCCGAACAGGGAAAAACATTCAGTACTTC.

The chain employs TRBV4-1 and TRBJ1-4; maybe TRBD1 (6 bases). The germline CDR1 and CDR2 sequences are MGHRA and YSYEKL. The CDR3 runs to 15 residues. V lost 5 bases and J lost 8, with 18 bases in between. The CDR3 spells CASSAPGTRGEKLFF. The CDR3 DNA is TGCGCCAGCAGCGCCCCCGGGACAAGGGGAGAAAAACTGTTTTTT.

About this clone: Additional DNA sequences in this sample encode the identical CDR3. The CDR3 nucleotides read TGTGCCAGCAGCGTAGCTACAGGGTCCTACAATGAGCAGTTCTTC. Its translation is CASSVATGSYNEQFF. V gene TRBV9 combines with J gene TRBJ2-1; D may be TRBD1 (6 bases). V was clipped by 0 bases and J by 1 base, with 8 bases between them. CDR1 is SGDLS, CDR2 YYNGEE, per germline. The CDR3 is 15 residues long. Full variable domain (missing parts from reference TRBV9 and TRBJ2-1): DSGVTQTPKHLITATGQRVTLRCSPRSGDLSVYWYQQSLDQGLQFLIQYYNGEERAKGNILERFSAQQFPDLHSELNLSSLELGDSALYFCASSVATGSYNEQFFGPGTRLTVL.

The chain couples TRBV27 to TRBJ1-2; TRBD1 might be the D (6 bases). CDR3 size: 15 residues. Per the germline V gene, CDR1 is MNHEY and CDR2 is SMNVEV (reference sequence). Between the trimmed V and J ends, which lost 5 bases and 6 bases, there was a span of 19 bases. The CDR3 DNA sequence: TGTGCCAGCAGTCCCCTCCCAACGGGGGCAAATGGCTACACCTTC. This gives the protein CASSPLPTGANGYTF.

The gene calls are TRBV19 and TRBJ1-2, with D tentatively TRBD1 (5 bases). Trimming took off 5 bases at V and 0 bases at J, with 13 bases between the two ends. This CDR3 contains 15 residues. Germline CDR1 LNHDA, CDR2 SQIVND (reference sequence). This chain's CDR3 is CASSPRAGTNYGYTF. The CDR3 nucleotides read TGTGCCAGTAGTCCCCGGGCAGGGACTAACTATGGCTACACCTTC. Based on the CDR3 plus reference TRBV19 and TRBJ1-2, the full variable domain is DGGITQSPKYLFRKEGQNVTLSCEQNLNHDAMYWYRQDPGQGLRLIYYSQIVNDFQKGDIAEGYSVSREKKESFPLTVTSAQKNPTAFYLCASSPRAGTNYGYTFGSGTRLTVV.

The CDR3 coding sequence is TGTGCCAGCAGCCATGCGGTCGGGGGGGCGGGTTTCTTC. Its protein is CASSHAVGGAGFF. The V and J genes are TRBV4-2 and TRBJ2-1, with 8 bases fitting TRBD2. V gave up 3 bases and J gave up 16 bases; unmatched junction bases: 11. Germline CDR1 and CDR2: LGHNA and YNFKEQ. The CDR3 has 13 amino acids.

CDR3 protein: CASSVEGDQPQHF. DNA of the CDR3: TGTGCCAGCAGCGTAGAAGGGGATCAGCCCCAGCATTTT. The chain links TRBV9 to TRBJ1-5; TRBD1 might be the D (5 bases). The CDR3 has 13 residues. CDR1 SGDLS and CDR2 YYNGEE come from the germline V gene. Trimming stripped 0 bases from V and 5 bases from J, with 6 bases between.

V is TRBV11-2 and J is TRBJ1-1; D not certain. Per the germline V gene, CDR1 is SGHAT and CDR2 is FQNNGV. Trimming cost V 4 bases and J 5 bases, with 26 bases left between them. The CDR3 is 18 amino acids. The CDR3: CASSYRRFGVGVVTEAFF. DNA for the CDR3: TGTGCCAGCAGCTACCGCAGATTTGGGGTTGGGGTGGTGACTGAAGCTTTCTTT.

The CDR3 DNA is TGTGCCAGTAGTCCTGCGAAAACAGGGGGGAGTTCACCCCTCCACTTT. It yields the protein CASSPAKTGGSSPLHF. This chain uses TRBV19 with TRBJ1-6; 8 bases align to TRBD1. Per germline, CDR1 LNHDA and CDR2 SQIVND (reference sequence). The CDR3 extends over 16 amino acids. Trimming cost V 5 bases and J 9 bases; bases outside gene matches: 12.

V usage is TRBV11-3 and J usage is TRBJ2-2, with D unclear. The CDR3 is 12 residues long. Germline V CDR1 and CDR2: SGHNT, YENEEA. Trimming left V 1 base short and J 6 bases short, with 3 bases between. CDR3 amino acids: CASSLGPGELFF. The CDR3 DNA reads as TGTGCCAGCAGCTTAGGCCCCGGGGAGCTGTTTTTT.

V gene TRBV30 combines with J gene TRBJ1-1; D might be TRBD1 (6 bases). This CDR3 region has 13 residues. In germline, CDR1 is GTSNPN, CDR2 SVGIG (reference sequence). V dropped 3 bases and J dropped 4 bases, with 12 bases sitting between them. CDR3 nucleotides: TGTGCCTGGAGGCAACAGGGTGGCACTGAAGCTTTCTTT. Amino acids: CAWRQQGGTEAFF.

Here the CDR3 DNA reads TGCGCCAGCAGTCAGGGGTTGGCTGAAAAACTGTTTTTT. This codes for CASSQGLAEKLFF. The chain carries TRBV10-2 and TRBJ1-4, with D possibly TRBD1 on 6 matching bases. The CDR3 sequence is 13 residues long. V lost 5 bases, J lost 7 bases, and 11 bases lay in between. Germline values: CDR1 WSHSY, CDR2 SAAADI.

This chain joins TRBV7-9 and TRBJ1-2; D gene unclear. Trimming took 6 bases from V and 1 from J, leaving 6 bases between them. CDR1 SEHNR and CDR2 FQNEAQ come from the germline V gene (reference sequence). The CDR3 spans 12 residues. DNA of the CDR3: TGTGCCAGCAGTGATATTAACTATGGCTACACCTTC. It yields the protein CASSDINYGYTF.